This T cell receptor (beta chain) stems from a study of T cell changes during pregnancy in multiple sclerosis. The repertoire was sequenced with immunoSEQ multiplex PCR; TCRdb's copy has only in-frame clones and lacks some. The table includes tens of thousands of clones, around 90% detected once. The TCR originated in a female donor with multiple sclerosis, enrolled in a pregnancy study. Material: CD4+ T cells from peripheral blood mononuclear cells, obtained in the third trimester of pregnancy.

In DNA form, the CDR3 reads TGTGCCAGCTCAGCTCAGGGAAGGGATCAGCCCCAGCATTTT. Residues: CASSAQGRDQPQHF. The rearrangement joins TRBV18 to TRBJ1-5; D might be TRBD1 (5 bases). V shed 5 bases and J shed 5 bases, with 13 bases lying between them. The CDR3 is 14 residues long. Germline V gene sequence: CDR1 KGHSH, CDR2 LQKENI.